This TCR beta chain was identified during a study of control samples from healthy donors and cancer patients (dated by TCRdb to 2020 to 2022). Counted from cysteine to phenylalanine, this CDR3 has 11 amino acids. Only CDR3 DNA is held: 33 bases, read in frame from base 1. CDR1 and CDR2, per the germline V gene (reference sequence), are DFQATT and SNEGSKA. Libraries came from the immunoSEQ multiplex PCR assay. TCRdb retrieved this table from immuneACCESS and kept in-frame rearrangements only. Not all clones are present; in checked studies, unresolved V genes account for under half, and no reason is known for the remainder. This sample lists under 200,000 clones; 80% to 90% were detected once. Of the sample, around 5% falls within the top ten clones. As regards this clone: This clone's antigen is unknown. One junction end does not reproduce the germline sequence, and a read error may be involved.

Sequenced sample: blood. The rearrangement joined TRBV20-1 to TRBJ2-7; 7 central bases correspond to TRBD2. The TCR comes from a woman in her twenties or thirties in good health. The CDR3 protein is CSARDGLDNPF. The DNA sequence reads TGCAGTGCTAGAGATGGACTAGATAACCCCTTC.